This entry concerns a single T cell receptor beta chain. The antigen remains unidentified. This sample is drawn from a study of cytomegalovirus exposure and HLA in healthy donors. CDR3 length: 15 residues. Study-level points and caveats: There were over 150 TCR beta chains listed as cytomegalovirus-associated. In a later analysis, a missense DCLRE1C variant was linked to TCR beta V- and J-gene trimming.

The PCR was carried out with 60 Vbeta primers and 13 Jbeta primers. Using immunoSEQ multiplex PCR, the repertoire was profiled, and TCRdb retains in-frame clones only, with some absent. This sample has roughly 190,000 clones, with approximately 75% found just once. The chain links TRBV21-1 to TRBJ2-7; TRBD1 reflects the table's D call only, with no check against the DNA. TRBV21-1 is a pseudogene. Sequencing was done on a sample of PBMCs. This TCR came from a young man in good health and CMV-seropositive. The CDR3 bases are TGTGCCAGCAGCAAGGGGCCCAGGGAATACTACGAGCAGTACTTC. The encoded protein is CASSKGPREYYEQYF.